This TCR beta chain comes out of a study of T cell responses to AZD1222 COVID-19 vaccine (dated by TCRdb to about 2021). In terms of the full investigation: AZD1222 recipients given second doses at about 4 weeks or at about 12 weeks were pooled, since spike-specific TCR depth and breadth were not found to differ between the two schedules. Trial participants were enrolled into age subgroups of 18-55, 56-69 and 70-plus years, which contained roughly 150, 30 and 60 TCR-sequenced participants, respectively. TCR sequencing covered 230 or so trial participants: some 210 given two doses of AZD1222 and 26 given two doses of MenACWY control vaccine. General study outcomes and caveats: Because no day 14 peak-response samples were available, the repertoires could be characterized only after the peak T cell response. Spike-specific TCR breadth and depth rose significantly after two AZD1222 doses compared with day 0 and with MenACWY recipients. Conclusions about previously exposed vaccinees are limited because only six or seven AZD1222 recipients were SARS-CoV-2 seropositive at baseline. In the small 56-69-year group, the increase in depth fell short of significance, most likely because of low power. CD4 TCRs associated with the vaccine covered the entire spike protein, and the dominant responses were in regions 160-218 and 743-854. Most participants were white British and females outnumbered males, and the authors suggested that clonal diversity may have been underestimated. Reportedly, close to half of the unique spike-specific TCRs recognized epitopes lying outside the regions that are mutated in the B.1.351 and B.1.1.7 variants.

This specimen's time point label, interpreted: baseline before first vaccination. Vaccinee samples came from UK trials COV001 and COV002, including a single-blind randomized controlled phase 2/3 trial of AZD1222 (ChAdOx1 nCoV-19) in healthy adults. For TCRbeta chain sequencing, PBMC samples were collected from trial participants at day 0 and at day 28 after the second dose. On this clone: The antigen it binds to is not known. No base quality information exists; no much larger clone differs at one position.

The CDR3 regions of human TCRbeta chains were analyzed by immunosequencing. The authors' analysis ran thus. Repertoire TCRs were matched against a reference library of SARS-CoV-2-specific TCRs generated with the MIRA antigen-specificity platform. Breadth was defined as the fraction of unique TCRs that were SARS-CoV-2-associated, and depth was defined as the fraction of total T cells that were SARS-CoV-2-associated. Each spike-specific TCR was assigned to its reactive spike region and to a CD4 or CD8 class using the MIRA data. Log10-transformed breadth and depth values were compared by one-way ANOVA with Sidak's multiple comparisons tests. Here the immuneACCESS table is served through TCRdb, limited to in-frame sequences with V and J called. Missing clones are a known gap in these copies; in checked studies unresolved V genes cover under half, and the rest lacks a known reason. Clone size and V and J calls were adopted from that table, with D and trimming inferred from the DNA. This sample holds about 120,000 clones; about 89% were observed only once. The ten largest clones take up 5.4% of the sample.

The receptor's source is an adult in good health. The specimen comprised peripheral blood, sampled on day 0 of AZD1222 vaccination.

The nucleotide sequence reads TGCGCCAGCAGCTTGATCGGTCAGGTAGGGACTGAAGCTTTCTTT. This translates into CASSLIGQVGTEAFF. The sequence is built from TRBV5-1 and TRBJ1-1; the D gene assignment is ambiguous. The CDR1 and CDR2 encoded by the germline V gene are SGHRS and YFSETQ. The CDR3 starts with the cysteine, ends with the phenylalanine, and has 15 residues. CDR3 DNA is the only sequence kept; it has 45 bases, read in frame from the first base. V is shortened by 1 base, J by 5 bases, and the region joining them spans 15 bases.